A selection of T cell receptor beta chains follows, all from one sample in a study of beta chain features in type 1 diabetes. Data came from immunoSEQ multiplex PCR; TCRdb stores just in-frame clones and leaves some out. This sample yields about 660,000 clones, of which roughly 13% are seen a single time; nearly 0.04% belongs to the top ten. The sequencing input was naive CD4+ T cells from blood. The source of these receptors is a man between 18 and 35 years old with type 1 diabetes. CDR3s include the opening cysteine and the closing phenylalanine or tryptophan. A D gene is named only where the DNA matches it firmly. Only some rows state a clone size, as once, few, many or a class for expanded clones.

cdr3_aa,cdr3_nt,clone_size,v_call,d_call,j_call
CASSFAALTQTQYF,TGCGCCAGCAGCTTCGCCGCCCTGACCCAGACCCAGTACTTC,NA,TRBV5-1,NA,TRBJ2-5
CASSWNAYEQYF,TGTGCCAGCAGCTGGAACGCCTACGAGCAGTACTTC,NA,TRBV11-2,NA,TRBJ2-7
CAWSEGSKFTDTQYF,TGTGCCTGGAGCGAAGGGAGTAAGTTCACAGATACGCAGTATTTT,few,TRBV30,NA,TRBJ2-3
CASSTGFGTDTQYF,TGTGCCAGCAGCACGGGTTTCGGCACAGATACGCAGTATTTT,few,TRBV25-1,NA,TRBJ2-3
CAWSASVGEQYF,TGTGCCTGGAGTGCCTCAGTGGGGGAGCAGTACTTC,NA,TRBV30,NA,TRBJ2-7
CAWSVGAPGACTF,TGTGCCTGGAGTGTAGGGGCCCCCGGGGCGTGCACCTTC,NA,TRBV30,NA,TRBJ1-2
CASSRRQAGNIQYF,TGTGCCAGCAGCCGCAGACAGGCGGGAAACATTCAGTACTTC,NA,TRBV6-5,NA,TRBJ2-4
CASSPDNRGTYEQYF,TGCGCCAGCAGCCCGGACAATCGGGGAACCTACGAGCAGTACTTC,NA,TRBV5-1,NA,TRBJ2-7
CASSLLTSGDNEQFF,TGTGCCAGCTCACTCCTGACTAGCGGAGACAATGAGCAGTTCTTC,NA,TRBV18,TRBD2,TRBJ2-1
CASSSGQGGEQFF,TGTGCCAGCAGCTCGGGACAGGGAGGTGAGCAGTTCTTC,few,TRBV7-2,TRBD1,TRBJ2-1
CASSTGPRGSEAFF,TGTGCCAGCAGTACGGGCCCCCGTGGGTCTGAAGCTTTCTTT,few,TRBV2,NA,TRBJ1-1
CSARGQSKAFF,TGCAGTGCAAGGGGACAGAGCAAAGCTTTCTTT,NA,TRBV20-1,TRBD1,TRBJ1-1
CSVDSILGPKDTQYF,TGCAGCGTTGATAGCATTTTGGGACCCAAAGATACGCAGTATTTT,NA,TRBV29-1,NA,TRBJ2-3
CASSVAEGRGETQYF,TGTGCCAGCAGCGTAGCGGAAGGTCGCGGAGAGACCCAGTACTTC,NA,TRBV9,NA,TRBJ2-5
CASKQTRDTQYF,TGCGCCAGCAAACAAACTCGGGATACGCAGTATTTT,few,TRBV10-2,NA,TRBJ2-3
CASSLTSLWTEQFF,TGTGCCAGCAGCTTGACTAGCCTCTGGACTGAGCAGTTCTTC,few,TRBV7-2,TRBD2,TRBJ2-1
CAISSREGTDTQYF,TGTGCCATCAGCAGTAGGGAAGGAACAGATACGCAGTATTTT,NA,TRBV10-3,NA,TRBJ2-3
CASSLIATDNEKLFF,TGTGCCAGCAGCTTAATTGCCACCGATAATGAAAAACTGTTTTTT,few,TRBV7-2,NA,TRBJ1-4
CASSLEGTLLYEQYF,TGCGCCAGCAGCTTGGAGGGGACTTTACTCTACGAGCAGTACTTC,NA,TRBV5-1,NA,TRBJ2-7
CASSLGGRQETQYF,TGTGCCAGCAGTTTAGGGGGTCGTCAAGAGACCCAGTACTTC,few,TRBV28,NA,TRBJ2-5
CASSKTGFGGEAFF,TGTGCCAGCAGTAAGACAGGGTTTGGTGGGGAAGCTTTCTTT,few,TRBV6-5,TRBD1,TRBJ1-1
CASSLALGGNEQFF,TGTGCCAGCAGCTTAGCGCTGGGGGGCAATGAGCAGTTCTTC,NA,TRBV7-6,NA,TRBJ2-1
CASSPGGVLNTGELFF,TGTGCCAGCAGCCCCGGGGGGGTCCTGAACACCGGGGAGCTGTTTTTT,NA,TRBV9,TRBD2,TRBJ2-2
CASRPAGSGNRGGELFF,TGTGCCAGCAGACCGGCGGGTAGCGGGAATCGAGGCGGGGAGCTGTTTTTT,NA,TRBV7-2,TRBD2,TRBJ2-2
CASRRGYSGNTIYF,TGTGCCAGCAGGAGGGGTTACTCTGGAAACACCATATATTTT,few,TRBV7-2,NA,TRBJ1-3
CASSESSIVGEQFF,TGCGCCAGCAGCGAGTCTTCTATCGTGGGCGAGCAGTTCTTC,few,TRBV5-1,NA,TRBJ2-1
CASSLPGRDNEKLFF,TGTGCCAGCAGTTTACCGGGACGCGATAATGAAAAACTGTTTTTT,few,TRBV28,NA,TRBJ1-4
CASSRDRGLIYNEQFF,TGTGCCAGCAGTCGGGACAGGGGGCTCATCTACAATGAGCAGTTCTTC,NA,TRBV5-6,TRBD1,TRBJ2-1
CASSSLDREDYGYTF,TGTGCCAGCAGCTCCCTGGACAGGGAGGACTATGGCTACACCTTC,NA,TRBV7-9,TRBD1,TRBJ1-2
CASSPIGTEGGELFF,TGCGCCAGCAGCCCGATCGGGACAGAAGGCGGGGAGCTGTTTTTT,few,TRBV5-1,TRBD1,TRBJ2-2
CAWRSGTGSTEAFF,TGTGCCTGGAGATCGGGGACAGGGAGCACTGAAGCTTTCTTT,few,TRBV30,TRBD1,TRBJ1-1
CAISESGGPETQYF,TGTGCCATCAGTGAGTCTGGCGGTCCGGAGACCCAGTACTTC,once,TRBV10-3,NA,TRBJ2-5
CALRTGELFF,TGTGCCCTTCGGACCGGGGAGCTGTTTTTT,few,TRBV21-1,NA,TRBJ2-2
CAWSWSSYNSPLHF,TGTGCCTGGAGTTGGTCCTCCTATAATTCACCCCTCCACTTT,few,TRBV30,NA,TRBJ1-6
CASSPRGRGQPQHF,TGTGCCAGCAGTCCCCGGGGGCGCGGTCAGCCCCAGCATTTT,NA,TRBV27,NA,TRBJ1-5
CASRSTGYPEAFF,TGTGCCAGCAGGTCTACAGGGTACCCTGAAGCTTTCTTT,NA,TRBV6-5,NA,TRBJ1-1
CASSVAGVAGAQETQYF,TGTGCCAGCAGCGTAGCTGGAGTAGCGGGGGCGCAAGAGACCCAGTACTTC,few,TRBV9,TRBD2,TRBJ2-5
CASSENSGAGQPQHF,TGTGCCAGCAGTGAAAATTCGGGGGCGGGTCAGCCCCAGCATTTT,NA,TRBV2,NA,TRBJ1-5
CASSHVGRGRTGELFF,TGTGCCAGCAGCCATGTAGGGCGCGGGAGAACCGGGGAGCTGTTTTTT,few,TRBV14,TRBD2,TRBJ2-2
CAISEHTGQGRSYEQYF,TGTGCCATCAGTGAGCATACGGGACAGGGGCGATCCTACGAGCAGTACTTC,NA,TRBV10-3,TRBD1,TRBJ2-7
CASSYGDRNYGYTF,TGTGCCAGCAGCTACGGGGACAGGAACTATGGCTACACCTTC,NA,TRBV28,TRBD1,TRBJ1-2
CASSRTSAHNEQFF,TGTGCCAGCAGCCGGACTAGTGCCCACAATGAGCAGTTCTTC,NA,TRBV6-5,TRBD2,TRBJ2-1
CASRAGGPYEQYF,TGTGCCAGCAGAGCGGGAGGGCCCTACGAGCAGTACTTC,NA,TRBV28,TRBD2,TRBJ2-7
CASSKSPRDLGEKLFF,TGTGCCAGCAGTAAATCACCCCGGGATCTGGGTGAAAAACTGTTTTTT,few,TRBV6-6,NA,TRBJ1-4
CASSNDRNQPQHF,TGTGCCAGCAGCAATGACAGGAATCAGCCCCAGCATTTT,NA,TRBV28,NA,TRBJ1-5
CASSPIRGYGYTF,TGTGCCAGCTCACCGATTCGGGGCTATGGCTACACCTTC,NA,TRBV18,NA,TRBJ1-2
CASSLVPGEYGYTF,TGTGCCAGCAGCTTAGTCCCAGGGGAGTATGGCTACACCTTC,NA,TRBV7-2,NA,TRBJ1-2
CASAGDTDTQYF,TGTGCCAGCGCGGGGGACACAGATACGCAGTATTTT,few,TRBV25-1,TRBD2,TRBJ2-3
CAWRQGALHSYEQYF,TGTGCCTGGAGACAGGGGGCTCTTCACTCCTACGAGCAGTACTTC,NA,TRBV30,TRBD1,TRBJ2-7
CASSLAGADTQYF,TGTGCCAGCAGCTTAGCGGGGGCAGATACGCAGTATTTT,few,TRBV7-9,NA,TRBJ2-3
CASSLALGRVGTEAFF,TGTGCCAGCAGCTTAGCTCTCGGCAGGGTGGGCACTGAAGCTTTCTTT,few,TRBV7-9,NA,TRBJ1-1
CASSLGLAGEANEQFF,TGCGCCAGCAGCTTAGGACTAGCGGGAGAGGCGAATGAGCAGTTCTTC,few,TRBV5-1,TRBD2,TRBJ2-1
CASSVRDIQYF,TGTGCCAGCAGTGTCCGGGACATTCAGTACTTC,NA,TRBV6-1,NA,TRBJ2-4